A selection of T cell receptor beta chains follows, all from one sample in a study of control samples from healthy donors and cancer patients. Generated by immunoSEQ multiplex PCR, the TCRdb table keeps only in-frame clones and is missing some. The data show about 51,000 clones, roughly nine tenths seen once. Input material: PBMCs. Receptors originate from a man in his forties or fifties with colorectal cancer. CDR3s include the opening cysteine and the closing phenylalanine or tryptophan. D genes are given only for firm matches. Clone size is stated in some rows and not others, as once, few, many or a class when expanded.

v_gene	d_gene	abundance	j_gene	CDR3nt	CDR3aa
TRBV4-1	-	once	TRBJ1-2	TGCGCCAGCAGCCAAGCCTCGACCTACGGGAACGTCTATGGCTACACCTTC	CASSQASTYGNVYGYTF
TRBV6-1	-	-	TRBJ2-2	TGTGCCAGCACATCTACTGGGGAGCTGTTTTTT	CASTSTGELFF
TRBV24-1	TRBD1	-	TRBJ1-1	TGTGCCACCAGGGGACAGGAGGGCACTGAAGCTTTCTTT	CATRGQEGTEAFF
TRBV11-2	-	-	TRBJ2-1	TGTGCCAGCAGCCCCCGGGACGGGGACAATGAGCAGTTCTTC	CASSPRDGDNEQFF
TRBV7-2	-	few	TRBJ2-7	TGTGCCAGCAGCTTAGGGGACGAGCAGTACTTC	CASSLGDEQYF
TRBV10-2	-	-	TRBJ1-5	TGCGCCACCTATTCCGAGTGGAGCAATCAGCCCCAGCATTTT	CATYSEWSNQPQHF
TRBV5-6	-	few	TRBJ2-1	TGTGCCAGCAGCTTTTACTGGGACTCCTACAATGAGCAGTTCTTC	CASSFYWDSYNEQFF
TRBV5-1	TRBD1	once	TRBJ2-5	TGCGCCAGCAGCCAGGGGACAGGGGAGGAGACCCAGTACTTC	CASSQGTGEETQYF
TRBV5-4	-	once	TRBJ2-5	TGTGCCAGCAGCTTGGGAGTCGGAGAGACCCAGTACTTC	CASSLGVGETQYF
TRBV5-6	TRBD2	-	TRBJ2-1	TGTGCCAGCAGCTTGAGAACTAGCGGGAGGGTCGATGAGCAGTTCTTC	CASSLRTSGRVDEQFF
TRBV19	TRBD2	-	TRBJ2-5	TGTGCCAGTAGTTCGTTAGCGGGAGAGAAGACCCAGTACTTC	CASSSLAGEKTQYF
TRBV9	-	-	TRBJ2-3	TGTGCCAGCAGCATTGGAGAAGACACAGATACGCAGTATTTT	CASSIGEDTDTQYF
TRBV7-2	-	few	TRBJ2-3	TGTGCCAGCAGCTTATCGGTCGTGGGTACGACAGATACGCAGTATTTT	CASSLSVVGTTDTQYF
TRBV29-1	-	-	TRBJ2-1	TGCAGCGTTGACCAGGGGTTCCATGAGCAGTTCTTC	CSVDQGFHEQFF
TRBV28	-	-	TRBJ2-5	TGTGCCAGCAGTTTATGGGGCGCCAACCAAGAGACCCAGTACTTC	CASSLWGANQETQYF
TRBV3-1/TRBV3-2	-	-	TRBJ1-1	TGTGCCAGCAGCCAAGATCAGAGATGGGGCGAAGCTTTCTTT	CASSQDQRWGEAFF
TRBV29-1	-	-	TRBJ2-1	TGCAGCGCTTGGGACACCTACAATGAGCAGTTCTTC	CSAWDTYNEQFF
TRBV4-3	-	few	TRBJ2-1	TGCGCCAGCTCGAGGGGGGTTGTTAATGAGCAGTTCTTC	CASSRGVVNEQFF
TRBV2	-	-	TRBJ2-1	TGTGCCAGCTCATTAGACGACAATGAGCAGTTCTTC	CASSLDDNEQFF
TRBV27	-	once	TRBJ2-3	TGTGCCAGCAGTTTAAGCAGGACCCTCACAGATACGCAGTATTTT	CASSLSRTLTDTQYF
TRBV20-1	-	-	TRBJ2-7	TGCAGTGCAGGGGGTGCCTACGAGCAGTACTTC	CSAGGAYEQYF
TRBV5-4	TRBD1	-	TRBJ2-5	TGTGCCAGCAGCTTCCCGGGACAGGGAAGGGAGACCCAGTACTTC	CASSFPGQGRETQYF
TRBV7-9	-	-	TRBJ1-1	TGTGCCAGCAGCTTAGGGGGACAGAACACTGAAGCTTTCTTT	CASSLGGQNTEAFF
TRBV29-1	TRBD2	-	TRBJ2-7	TGCAGCGTTGGGGGGACTAGCGGGAGCTCCTACGAGCAGTACTTC	CSVGGTSGSSYEQYF
TRBV20-1	TRBD2	-	TRBJ2-1	TGCAGTGCTAGTGGTCTAGCGGGCTACAATGAGCAGTTCTTC	CSASGLAGYNEQFF
TRBV18	-	-	TRBJ2-1	TGTGCCAGCTCACCTCAAGGGGGGATCTCCTACAATGAGCAGTTCTTC	CASSPQGGISYNEQFF
TRBV11-3	-	-	TRBJ1-1	TGTGCCAGCAGCTTAGGATCCGGGATAGACACTGAAGCTTTCTTT	CASSLGSGIDTEAFF
TRBV7-9	-	-	TRBJ2-4	TGTGCCAGCAGTTACCCGGGCCCACTAGCCAAAAACATTCAGTACTTC	CASSYPGPLAKNIQYF
TRBV6-1	-	-	TRBJ2-7	TGTGCCAGCAGTGAAGGCAGGGGTCAGCAGTACTTC	CASSEGRGQQYF
TRBV27	-	-	TRBJ2-3	TGTGCCAGCAGTCTAAACCCCCAATGGGAGCATACGCAGTATTTT	CASSLNPQWEHTQYF
TRBV27	TRBD1	-	TRBJ2-7	TGTGCCAGCACGGACAGGGGGTACGAGCAGTACTTC	CASTDRGYEQYF
TRBV28	TRBD1	-	TRBJ2-1	TGTGCCAGCACCCGGGACAGCTCCTACAATGAGCAGTTCTTC	CASTRDSSYNEQFF
TRBV10-3	TRBD1	-	TRBJ1-1	TGTGCCATCAGTGAGCCCGGACAGGGAGGCACTGAAGCTTTCTTT	CAISEPGQGGTEAFF
TRBV5-5	TRBD1	-	TRBJ1-2	TGTGCCAGCAGCTGGACAGGGGCTGACTATGGCTACACCTTC	CASSWTGADYGYTF
TRBV30	-	-	TRBJ2-5	TGTGCCTGGAGTGTAGGAGGGGAGACCCAGTACTTC	CAWSVGGETQYF
TRBV19	TRBD1	-	TRBJ1-1	TGTGCCAGTAGTATAGTCCACAGGGGGAACACTGAAGCTTTCTTT	CASSIVHRGNTEAFF
TRBV28	-	-	TRBJ1-5	TGTGCCAGCAGCACCCCCGAGGGGTACAATCAGCCCCAGCATTTT	CASSTPEGYNQPQHF
TRBV27	TRBD2	-	TRBJ2-1	TGTGCCAGCAGTTTATCAAAAGCGGGAGGGCCACCCAACTACAATGAGCAGTTCTTC	CASSLSKAGGPPNYNEQFF
TRBV25-1	TRBD2	once	TRBJ2-5	TGTGCCAGCACCGGAGGTAGCGGGAGGGGGACCCAGTACTTC	CASTGGSGRGTQYF
TRBV24-1	-	-	TRBJ1-2	TGTGCCACCAGTGACCTTAACAGGGCTGGCTACACCTTC	CATSDLNRAGYTF
TRBV7-2	TRBD2	-	TRBJ2-1	TGTGCCAGCAGCCCCAAGGGCAGCGGGAGGTCTAGCTCCTACAATGAGCAGTTCTTC	CASSPKGSGRSSSYNEQFF
TRBV28	-	few	TRBJ1-5	TGTGCCAGCAGTCCCCACATACAGCCCCAGCATTTT	CASSPHIQPQHF
TRBV25-1	-	-	TRBJ2-5	TGTGCCAGCAGTGATCGGGGGGCGGTCCAAGAGACCCAGTACTTC	CASSDRGAVQETQYF
TRBV18	TRBD1	-	TRBJ1-5	TGTGCCAGCTCACGCGGACAGGCTAGCCAGCCCCAGCATTTT	CASSRGQASQPQHF
TRBV6-2/TRBV6-3	-	-	TRBJ2-5	TGTGCCAGCAGTCAAGCGGTACACCAAGAGACCCAGTACTTC	CASSQAVHQETQYF
TRBV27	TRBD1	-	TRBJ1-5	TGTGCCAGCAGTGGGACAGGACGCCAGCCCCAGCATTTT	CASSGTGRQPQHF
TRBV27	-	-	TRBJ2-5	TGTGCCAGCAGTTTAGCAATGGGATTAGGACAAGAGACCCAGTACTTC	CASSLAMGLGQETQYF